This T cell receptor beta chain is drawn from a study of blood T cell repertoires in COVID-19. Individuals drawn from about 26 US areas were roughly 18 to 95 years old. The CDR3 runs 16 residues. Germline CDR1 is KGHSH and CDR2 is LQKENI. V trimming: 4 bases; J trimming: 3 bases; junction bases outside the gene matches: 5. Per the original methods: Amplification of reference gene primers provided the estimated nucleated cell counts. Measured with immunoSEQ multiplex PCR; TCRdb has only the in-frame clones, and not every one. V and J calls and clone size are given by that table; D and trimming were obtained from the DNA. This sample has under 250,000 clones; about four fifths occur once, and the top ten carry approximately 1.8%.

The sample taken for sequencing was PBMCs or T cells enriched from blood (not recorded which). The gene calls are TRBV18 and TRBJ2-5, with 13 bases aligning to TRBD2. The sequence was collected from a man aged 55 to 70 who had recovered from COVID-19. CDR3 sequence reads: CASSRGLAGVEETQYF. The CDR3 DNA reads TGTGCCAGCTCACGCGGACTAGCGGGGGTGGAAGAGACCCAGTACTTC.